The TCR beta chain described here comes from a study of T cells in Graves' hyperthyroidism and ophthalmopathy. Across the study: Peripheral blood was obtained at initial diagnosis, preceding any treatment. Study-wide results and caveats: The blood repertoire included most of the expanded thyroid clonotypes above 0.001. Onset of ophthalmopathy came a median around 6.2 months after the model predicted it. Ophthalmopathy and stable hyperthyroidism were told apart by a 13 V-J model.

Germline CDR1 MNHEY, CDR2 SVGEGT. With 2 bases clipped from V and 0 bases from J, the junction kept 11 bases outside the gene matches. This CDR3 region has 20 residues. There are many counts of this clonotype. Its antigen is not identified. Amplification of TCR beta CDR3 regions was performed using RNA transcripts as template. HTBI primers were the set used in a first-round RT-PCR of the TCR CDR3. TCRdb processed the multiplex PCR reads anew with MiXCR; each CDR3 protein has one entry. In the table there are around 340,000 distinct CDR3 sequences, roughly 18% of which are singletons. V gene TRBV6-2 or TRBV6-3 combines with J gene TRBJ2-6; 9 bases align to TRBD1. This receptor was obtained from a woman in her 40s with Graves' ophthalmopathy. Sequenced: blood. CDR3 coding DNA: TGTGCCAGCAGTTACGACCCTGGGACAGGGCAAATCTCTGGGGCCAACGTCCTGACTTTC. Its protein is CASSYDPGTGQISGANVLTF.